This entry lists 26 T cell receptor beta chains sequenced from one sample in a study of vaccination effects on CD4 cells after COVID-19. These TCRs are of unknown antigen specificity. Antigen-specific CD4+ T cells were expanded with viral peptide pools in the ViraFEST assay before sequencing. It was after 10 days of culture that CD4+ T cells were isolated. Of the BNT162b2 and mRNA-1273 vaccines, participants received two doses of one or the other. Here immunoSEQ multiplex PCR was the method, and the copy in TCRdb shows in-frame clones only, minus some. The sample consists of approximately 29,000 clones, around 79% of them appearing once. The sequencing used CD4+ T cells from PBMCs cultured with HCoV-NL63 spike peptides, collected after COVID-19 vaccination. The receptors stem from a human donor who received a COVID-19 vaccine.

This clone was observed a few times. The V and J genes are TRBV19 and TRBJ1-5; a possible D gene is TRBD1 (5 bases). The length of the CDR3 is 16 residues. Germline-derived CDR1 and CDR2 are LNHDA and SQIVND (reference sequence). The germline V and J ends were trimmed by 2 bases and 2 bases, with 13 bases remaining between them. Here the CDR3 DNA reads TGTGCCAGTAGTATAACTTGGCAGGGCGGCAATCAGCCCCAGCATTTT. Its translation is CASSITWQGGNQPQHF.

V and J are TRBV27 and TRBJ2-1; 7 bases line up with TRBD1. The CDR3 covers 12 residues. CDR1 is MNHEY and CDR2 is SMNVEV in the germline V gene (reference sequence). With 6 bases clipped from V and 9 bases from J, the junction kept 5 bases outside the gene matches. Written as DNA, the CDR3 is TGTGCCAGCAGGGGACAGTTCTCTGAGCAGTTCTTC. Translated: CASRGQFSEQFF.

The chain employs TRBV18 and TRBJ2-7, with 9 positions matching TRBD1. This CDR3 comprises 14 residues. From germline, CDR1 is KGHSH and CDR2 LQKENI. V was clipped by 3 bases and J by 0 bases; unmatched bases: 0. In DNA, the CDR3 is TGTGCCAGCTCACCGGGACAGGGCTCCTACGAGCAGTACTTC. Its protein is CASSPGQGSYEQYF.

The J gene is TRBJ2-7, the V gene TRBV6-2 or TRBV6-3, with a possible D match to TRBD2 (6 bases). Germline V lookup: CDR1 MNHEY, CDR2 SVGEGT. The CDR3 sequence is 14 residues long. V shed 2 bases and J shed 5 bases, with 13 bases lying between them. As DNA, the CDR3 is TGTGCCAGCAGTTACCTTTCTGGGAGGAACGAGCAGTACTTC. This encodes CASSYLSGRNEQYF.

The V call is TRBV4-1, the J call TRBJ2-3; TRBD2 matches 7 bases. The CDR3 is 16 amino acids. Trimming at V came to 0 bases and at J to 3 bases, leaving 6 bases not matched to a gene. Germline V gene data show CDR1 as MGHRA and CDR2 as YSYEKL. CDR3: CASSQERSSGTDTQYF. The CDR3 coding sequence is TGCGCCAGCAGCCAAGAGCGTAGTAGCGGGACAGATACGCAGTATTTT.

This rearrangement joins TRBV9 to TRBJ1-4; D gene unclear. CDR3 length: 15 amino acids. V shed 0 bases and J shed 4 bases, with 10 bases lying between them. Looked up from germline, CDR1 is SGDLS and CDR2 is YYNGEE. The CDR3 region is CASSVGHGYNEKLFF. In nucleotides, the CDR3 is TGTGCCAGCAGCGTAGGTCACGGATATAATGAAAAACTGTTTTTT.

The J gene is TRBJ2-5, the V gene TRBV11-2; possibly TRBD1 for D (5 bases). The CDR3 has 15 amino acids. Trimming took off 4 bases at V and 2 bases at J, with 14 bases between the two ends. CDR1 SGHAT and CDR2 FQNNGV come from the germline V gene. DNA of the CDR3: TGTGCCAGCAGCTATGGCCCCACAGGACAAGAGACCCAGTACTTC. Translation: CASSYGPTGQETQYF.

The chain joins TRBV13 to TRBJ2-3; TRBD1 might be the D (5 bases). Germline CDR1 and CDR2: PRHDT and FYEKMQ (reference sequence). The V end lost 3 bases, the J end lost 4 bases, and 11 bases lay between the germline ends. The CDR3 runs to 14 residues. In DNA form, the CDR3 reads TGTGCCAGCAGCTTGGTGGACACGCCAGATACGCAGTATTTT. Amino acids: CASSLVDTPDTQYF.

The genes are TRBV7-8 and TRBJ2-1, with TRBD2 identical over 14 bases. With 1 base clipped from V and 6 bases from J, the junction kept 2 bases outside the gene matches. Germline CDR1 is SGHVS and CDR2 is FQNEAQ. This CDR3 has 16 amino acids. The CDR3 DNA sequence: TGTGCCAGCAGCTTAGGACTAGCGGGGGGGTTCAATGAGCAGTTCTTC. Translated: CASSLGLAGGFNEQFF. Full variable domain (rest looked up from reference TRBV7-8 and TRBJ2-1): GAGVSQSPRYKVAKRGQDVALRCDPISGHVSLFWYQQALGQGPEFLTYFQNEAQLDKSGLPSDRFFAERPEGSVSTLKIQRTQQEDSAVYLCASSLGLAGGFNEQFFGPGTRLTVL.

The V call is TRBV11-2, the J call TRBJ2-7; no reliable D call. This CDR3 is built from 16 residues. From germline, CDR1 is SGHAT and CDR2 FQNNGV. The ends were cut back, 4 bases at V and 0 bases at J, with 16 bases in the middle. The CDR3, as DNA: TGTGCCAGCAGCTCGGCTGCTACCTATATCTCCTACGAGCAGTACTTC. Protein sequence: CASSSAATYISYEQYF.

The DNA of the CDR3 is TGTGCCAGCTTCAAACAGGGTCCCTTTGGGGCCAACGTCCTGACTTTC. Its translation is CASFKQGPFGANVLTF. The chain employs TRBV19 and TRBJ2-6; TRBD1 might be the D (6 bases). Germline CDR1 reads LNHDA; CDR2 reads SQIVND (reference sequence). The CDR3 runs to 16 residues. With 9 bases removed from V and 3 bases from J, the gap between germline ends came to 18 bases.

This clone has more than one count but fewer than ten. CDR3 region: CASSPGDRTPSPLHF. CDR3 nucleotide sequence: TGTGCCAGCTCACCAGGGGACAGGACCCCTTCACCCCTCCACTTT. The chain couples TRBV18 to TRBJ1-6; 8 positions match TRBD1. Germline CDR1 is KGHSH and CDR2 is LQKENI. V lost 2 bases, J lost 9 bases, and 6 bases stayed unmatched. There are 15 residues in the CDR3.

The V and J genes are TRBV3-1 (or the pseudogene TRBV3-2) and TRBJ1-1; D not certain. Trimming left V 3 bases short and J 11 bases short, with 13 bases between. Germline CDR1 reads LGHDT; CDR2 reads YNNKEL (reference sequence). This CDR3 has 12 amino acids. CDR3: CASSQASYRAFF. The CDR3 DNA follows: TGTGCCAGCAGCCAGGCTTCCTATAGGGCTTTCTTT.

This clone was seen a handful of times. The DNA of the CDR3 is TGTGCCAGCAGCGTAGCGACTGGAGGACTTTACAATGAGCAGTTCTTC. Protein product: CASSVATGGLYNEQFF. V is TRBV9 and J is TRBJ2-1; a weak D match, TRBD2 (5 bases). The CDR3 loop spans 16 amino acids. Per the germline V gene, CDR1 is SGDLS and CDR2 is YYNGEE. V was cut by 0 bases and J by 4 bases, with 14 bases left in between.

This clone occurred a few times. The chain recombines TRBV6-4 with TRBJ1-2, with a possible D match to TRBD1 (6 bases). Germline values: CDR1 MRHNA, CDR2 SNTAGT. The CDR3 is 14 residues long. V dropped 4 bases and J dropped 4 bases, with 13 bases sitting between them. In nucleotides, the CDR3 is TGTGCCAGCAGTGTCGAATTACAGGGCTATGGCTACACCTTC. It encodes CASSVELQGYGYTF.

The gene calls are TRBV5-1 and TRBJ2-1; D is undetermined. This CDR3 has 12 amino acids. Per germline, CDR1 SGHRS and CDR2 YFSETQ. Between the trimmed V and J ends, which lost 5 bases and 9 bases, there was a span of 12 bases. CDR3 sequence (DNA): TGCGCCAGCAGTCCGCCGGGTTTTGAGCAGTTCTTC. Amino acid sequence: CASSPPGFEQFF.

This clone has a handful of counts. This chain uses TRBV5-1 with TRBJ2-5; unclear D gene. The V gene's germline CDR1 is SGHRS and CDR2 YFSETQ. V lost 1 base and J 0 bases, leaving 1 base between the germline ends. The CDR3 contains 12 residues. CDR3 loop: CASSLHQETQYF. In DNA form, the CDR3 reads TGCGCCAGCAGCTTGCACCAAGAGACCCAGTACTTC.

This clone was seen a handful of times. The rearrangement links TRBV4-1 to TRBJ1-5; D may be TRBD1 (5 bases). V lost 0 bases and J 0 bases, leaving 9 bases between the germline ends. CDR1 and CDR2 (germline): MGHRA, YSYEKL. The CDR3 spans 16 residues. CDR3 loop: CASSQEWGVSNQPQHF. CDR3 nucleotide sequence: TGCGCCAGCAGCCAAGAGTGGGGGGTTAGCAATCAGCCCCAGCATTTT.

The V call is TRBV5-4, the J call TRBJ2-2; D uncertain. CDR1 and CDR2 (germline): SGHNT, YYREEE (reference sequence). CDR3 length: 16 residues. Between the trimmed V and J ends, which lost 0 bases and 1 base, there was a span of 10 bases. For the CDR3, the DNA is TGTGCCAGCAGCTTGGGTGGACGGCAGAACACCGGGGAGCTGTTTTTT. Protein: CASSLGGRQNTGELFF. The full variable domain, rest sourced from reference TRBV5-4 and TRBJ2-2, is ETGVTQSPTHLIKTRGQQVTLRCSSQSGHNTVSWYQQALGQGPQFIFQYYREEENGRGNFPPRFSGLQFPNYSSELNVNALELDDSALYLCASSLGGRQNTGELFFGEGSRLTVL.

CDR3 in amino acids: CASSTQGRNEQFF. The CDR3 nucleotides read TGTGCCAGTAGTACCCAGGGGAGGAATGAGCAGTTCTTC. This rearrangement joins TRBV19 to TRBJ2-1; D is possibly TRBD1 or TRBD2 (6 bases each). V lost 4 bases to trimming and J lost 7 bases, with 11 bases between them. This CDR3 is built from 13 residues. Germline V gene lookup returns CDR1 LNHDA and CDR2 SQIVND (reference sequence).

This chain uses TRBV6-1 with TRBJ2-1, with D possibly TRBD1 on 6 matching bases. Trimming cost V 2 bases and J 8 bases, with 10 bases left between them. CDR3 size: 13 residues. CDR1 is MNHNS and CDR2 is SASEGT in the germline V gene. For the CDR3, the DNA is TGTGCCAGCAGTGAAACAGGGTGGGATGAGCAGTTCTTC. This gives the protein CASSETGWDEQFF.

The chain employs TRBV30 and TRBJ1-2; 7 bases align to TRBD1. CDR3 length: 13 residues. Germline values: CDR1 GTSNPN, CDR2 SVGIG (reference sequence). The J segment lost 6 bases and the V segment lost 2 bases, leaving 6 bases of the junction unmatched. The DNA for the CDR3 is TGTGCCTGGAGTACCGGGACAGATAATGGCTACACCTTC. Its translation is CAWSTGTDNGYTF. Full variable domain (missing parts from reference TRBV30 and TRBJ1-2): SQTIHQWPATLVQPVGSPLSLECTVEGTSNPNLYWYRQAAGRGLQLLFYSVGIGQISSEVPQNLSASRPQDRQFILSSKKLLLSDSGFYLCAWSTGTDNGYTFGSGTRLTVV.

The rearrangement joins TRBV9 to TRBJ1-5; D unclear. Per the germline V gene, CDR1 is SGDLS and CDR2 is YYNGEE. Trimming took off 5 bases at V and 2 bases at J, with 11 bases between the two ends. This CDR3 is built from 14 residues. Written as DNA, the CDR3 is TGTGCCAGCAGTTTCAACGCGGGCAATCAGCCCCAGCATTTT. Encoded protein: CASSFNAGNQPQHF.

The rearrangement links TRBV6-5 to TRBJ1-2; 7 positions agree with TRBD1. The V and J ends lost 6 bases and 7 bases, in that order; junction bases with no gene match: 5. CDR1 MNHEY and CDR2 SVGAGI come from the germline V gene. The CDR3 has 12 residues. CDR3 amino acids: CASREGAGGYTF. The CDR3 region has the DNA TGTGCCAGCAGGGAGGGGGCTGGTGGCTACACCTTC.

V is TRBV6-1 and J is TRBJ2-5, with D perhaps given as TRBD1 or TRBD2 (5 bases each). Germline lookup yields CDR1 MNHNS and CDR2 SASEGT. Trimming pared 2 bases from V and 5 bases from J, leaving 9 bases between. This CDR3 comprises 13 residues. DNA for the CDR3: TGTGCCAGCAGTGAAATGTGGGGGGAGACCCAGTACTTC. It specifies CASSEMWGETQYF.

The chain is built from TRBV5-1 and TRBJ2-5; the D gene is possibly TRBD2 (5 bases). Germline CDR1 SGHRS, CDR2 YFSETQ. CDR3 length equals 14 residues. Deletions cut 3 bases from V and 5 bases from J, with 14 bases between. In nucleotides, the CDR3 is TGCGCCAGCAGCTCCACCAGCGGCGGGGAGACCCAGTACTTC. It is translated as CASSSTSGGETQYF. Using reference TRBV5-1 and TRBJ2-5 for the parts outside the CDR3, the full variable domain is KAGVTQTPRYLIKTRGQQVTLSCSPISGHRSVSWYQQTPGQGLQFLFEYFSETQRNKGNFPGRFSGRQFSNSRSEMNVSTLELGDSALYLCASSSTSGGETQYFGPGTRLLVL.